This T cell receptor (beta chain) was found in a study of CXCR3-negative and CXCR3-positive naive CD8 T cells. The authors prepared UMI-labeled TRB cDNA libraries by 5' RACE. TCRdb reprocessed the 5' RACE reads and keeps a single row for each CDR3 protein, giving no DNA. This sample's clone table lists tens of thousands of distinct CDR3 sequences. The germline V gene encodes CDR1 SGDLS and CDR2 YYNGEE. This CDR3 has 16 amino acids. The material sequenced was memory CD8+ T cells from blood. The TCR was taken from a human donor in good health. Some clones in this sample may be carry-over from other donors' samples. This chain links TRBV9 with TRBJ2-1; without DNA, the TCRdb call of TRBD2 cannot be checked. CDR3 residues: CASSVARLAGYNEQFF.